In this sample, the clone carrying this TCR delta chain turned up a few times. The same CDR3 is also encoded by other DNA sequences in this sample. This entry is derived from a study of gamma-delta T cells after stem cell transplantation. The CDR3 is made up of 18 amino acids. Germline CDR1 GEAIGNYY, CDR2 EKD. V shed 1 base and J 0 bases; nucleotides not matched to a gene: 13. TCRdb redid clone calling on the RT-PCR reads using CATT. The table includes 3,200 or so delta-chain clones, less than 6% detected once. This chain uses TRDV2 with TRDJ1, with 7 bases aligning to TRDD3. The receptor was derived from a human donor. It is not recorded whose cells these are; they may come from a transplant donor. Sequencing input: gamma-delta T cells. The CDR3 reads CACDTMAGGPRDTDKLIF. The CDR3 region has the DNA TGTGCCTGTGACACAATGGCTGGGGGCCCCAGGGACACCGATAAACTCATCTTT.